These 29 T cell receptor beta chains share one sample of origin, sequenced in a study of T-cell memory formation after mild COVID-19. TCRdb redid the calling of the 5' RACE reads with MiXCR, one entry per CDR3 protein. Among 350,000 to 500,000 distinct CDR3 sequences, 15% to 20% were seen once, and the ten largest hold around 8.4%. The sample comprised PBMCs or a T cell subset sorted from them (not recorded which). The source of these receptors is an adult woman who had mild COVID-19 (a few samples of this study predate the infection). Cell type and time point are not known.

In its sample, this clonotype was seen a few times. V usage is TRBV6-5 and J usage is TRBJ2-3; 11 bases are shared with TRBD2. The CDR3 covers 17 residues. Germline CDR1 MNHEY, CDR2 SVGAGI. J was trimmed by 2 bases and V by 4 bases; bases with no gene match: 8. The CDR3 nucleotides read TGTGCCAGCAGTTCTCCGGGACTAGCGGTGGCCACAGATACGCAGTATTTT. Translated: CASSSPGLAVATDTQYF.

In this sample, this clonotype turned up once. The chain uses TRBV20-1 and TRBJ1-1; D is uncertain. The CDR3 consists of 14 residues. Trimming took off 3 bases at V and 5 bases at J, with 16 bases between the two ends. From germline, CDR1 is DFQATT and CDR2 SNEGSKA (reference sequence). CDR3 nucleotides: TGCAGTGCTAGTATTATGGGCGTGGGGACTGAAGCTTTCTTT. It specifies CSASIMGVGTEAFF.

The V gene is TRBV19, the J gene TRBJ1-3; tentative D call: TRBD1 (5 bases). V lost 10 bases, J lost 0 bases, and 16 bases lay in between. This CDR3 is built from 15 residues. Looked up from germline, CDR1 is LNHDA and CDR2 is SQIVND (reference sequence). The CDR3 loop is CATLGVDSSGNTIYF. CDR3 DNA: TGTGCCACCCTGGGAGTTGACAGCTCTGGAAACACCATATATTTT.

The chain joins TRBV24-1 to TRBJ2-1; possible D gene TRBD2, 7 bases. V lost 4 bases, J lost 8 bases, and 17 bases lay in between. Germline values: CDR1 KGHDR, CDR2 SFDVKD. The CDR3 extends over 15 amino acids. The CDR3 DNA is TGTGCCACCAGTGACCCAGGAGGGGGGGGCCATGAGCAGTTCTTC. Its translation is CATSDPGGGGHEQFF.

There are a few counts of this clonotype. This CDR3 is CASMRGGASDTQYF. In DNA form, the CDR3 reads TGTGCCAGCATGCGCGGGGGGGCGTCAGATACGCAGTATTTT. The chain joins TRBV2 to TRBJ2-3, with 9 bases fitting TRBD2. V lost 7 bases, J lost 4 bases, and 6 bases stayed unmatched. The CDR3 has 14 residues. Germline V gene sequence: CDR1 SNHLY, CDR2 FYNNEI.

The table lists this clonotype with a few counts. The chain is built from TRBV2 and TRBJ2-7, with unresolved D. The V gene lost 7 bases and the J gene lost 0 bases, with 10 bases spanning the gap. The CDR3 is 13 amino acids. Germline V gene sequence: CDR1 SNHLY, CDR2 FYNNEI. CDR3 coding DNA: TGTGCCAGCAAACCCCCAGCCTCCTACGAGCAGTACTTC. Amino acids: CASKPPASYEQYF. The entire variable domain, with the rest obtained from reference TRBV2 and TRBJ2-7, is as follows: EPEVTQTPSHQVTQMGQEVILRCVPISNHLYFYWYRQILGQKVEFLVSFYNNEISEKSEIFDDQFSVERPDGSNFTLKIRSTKLEDSAMYFCASKPPASYEQYFGPGTRLTVT.

This chain uses TRBV24-1 with TRBJ2-3; D is undetermined. The CDR3 is 14 amino acids. Trimming removed 5 bases at V and 0 bases at J, with 8 bases between. The germline V gene encodes CDR1 KGHDR and CDR2 SFDVKD. The CDR3 loop is CATSVASSTDTQYF. The CDR3 DNA sequence: TGTGCCACCAGTGTTGCTTCTAGCACAGATACGCAGTATTTT.

This clonotype was recorded a few times. The genes are TRBV20-1 and TRBJ1-1; D remains ambiguous. The CDR3 has 12 residues. V shed 6 bases and J shed 1 base, with 9 bases lying between them. Germline V gene sequence: CDR1 DFQATT, CDR2 SNEGSKA (reference sequence). The CDR3 sequence: CSAVPGNTEAFF. The CDR3, as DNA: TGCAGTGCCGTGCCGGGGAACACTGAAGCTTTCTTT.

This clonotype has more than one count but fewer than ten. The chain joins TRBV12-3 or TRBV12-4 to TRBJ2-3; D is undetermined. Trimming left V 1 base short and J 1 base short, with 6 bases between. The CDR3 is 14 residues long. CDR3 DNA sequence: TGTGCCAGCAGTTTAGGTGCGCGCACAGATACGCAGTATTTT. It is translated as CASSLGARTDTQYF.

This clonotype was seen ten or more times. The CDR3 protein is CASSLSGQVVQPQHF. The CDR3 DNA reads as TGTGCCAGCAGCCTCTCTGGACAGGTAGTACAGCCCCAGCATTTT. The chain links TRBV5-6 to TRBJ1-5, with 7 bases lining up with TRBD1. V trimming: 4 bases; J trimming: 7 bases; junction bases outside the gene matches: 11. Germline lookup yields CDR1 SGHDT and CDR2 YYEEEE. The CDR3 totals 15 residues.

This chain uses TRBV7-9 with TRBJ1-1; no firm D call. The CDR3 is made up of 14 amino acids. V gave up 4 bases and J gave up 6 bases, with 15 bases separating them. Germline CDR1 SEHNR, CDR2 FQNEAQ (reference sequence). The CDR3 DNA sequence: TGTGCCAGCAGCTATATGGGATCCCCCGCTGAAGCTTTCTTT. Protein: CASSYMGSPAEAFF. Variable domain in full (rest from reference TRBV7-9 and TRBJ1-1): DTGVSQNPRHKITKRGQNVTFRCDPISEHNRLYWYRQTLGQGPEFLTYFQNEAQLEKSRLLSDRFSAERPKGSFSTLEIQRTEQGDSAMYLCASSYMGSPAEAFFGQGTRLTVV.

CDR3 sequence: CASSEWVNSYNEQFF. The CDR3 DNA reads as TGTGCCAGCAGTGAATGGGTGAACTCCTACAATGAGCAGTTCTTC. The chain employs TRBV2 and TRBJ2-1; D ambiguous. In germline, CDR1 is SNHLY, CDR2 FYNNEI. The CDR3 covers 15 residues. V gave up 2 bases and J gave up 0 bases, with 8 bases separating them. Complete variable domain (other parts from reference TRBV2 and TRBJ2-1): EPEVTQTPSHQVTQMGQEVILRCVPISNHLYFYWYRQILGQKVEFLVSFYNNEISEKSEIFDDQFSVERPDGSNFTLKIRSTKLEDSAMYFCASSEWVNSYNEQFFGPGTRLTVL.

This chain joins TRBV5-1 and TRBJ2-5; D not resolved. Germline lookup yields CDR1 SGHRS and CDR2 YFSETQ. V was cut by 7 bases and J by 3 bases, with 16 bases left in between. CDR3 length: 14 amino acids. CDR3 in amino acids: CASRPPGQEETQYF. DNA for the CDR3: TGCGCCAGCCGCCCCCCCGGGCAGGAAGAGACCCAGTACTTC.

J is TRBJ2-2 and V is TRBV7-2; 7 nucleotides line up with TRBD2. The V segment lost 5 bases and the J segment 2 bases; nucleotides outside the gene matches: 11. The CDR3 has 17 residues. The V gene's germline CDR1 is SGHTA and CDR2 FQGNSA. CDR3 residues: CASSPHLSGANTGELFF. The CDR3 region has the DNA TGTGCCAGCAGCCCGCACTTAAGCGGGGCCAACACCGGGGAGCTGTTTTTT.

In this sample, this clonotype turned up a few times. The rearrangement joins TRBV4-1 to TRBJ1-2, with D perhaps matching TRBD1 (6 bases). V lost 0 bases to trimming and J lost 5 bases, with 16 bases between them. Germline CDR1 is MGHRA and CDR2 is YSYEKL. The CDR3 has 16 amino acids. The CDR3: CASSQDFIDRSYGYTF. As DNA, the CDR3 is TGCGCCAGCAGCCAAGATTTTATCGACAGGTCTTATGGCTACACCTTC.

Many counts were recorded for this clonotype. This chain joins TRBV20-1 and TRBJ2-3; D call uncertain. This CDR3 comprises 11 residues. V was clipped by 6 bases and J by 5 bases, with 9 bases between them. The V gene's germline CDR1 is DFQATT and CDR2 SNEGSKA (reference sequence). The CDR3 bases are TGCAGTGCGGGTAGACTAGATACGCAGTATTTT. This gives the protein CSAGRLDTQYF.

This rearrangement joins TRBV9 to TRBJ2-3; D may be TRBD1 (6 bases). This CDR3 spans 16 amino acids. The germline V gene encodes CDR1 SGDLS and CDR2 YYNGEE. V was clipped by 4 bases and J by 1 base, with 16 bases between them. In DNA form, the CDR3 reads TGTGCCAGCAGCCCCCAGGGGACACCTGGCACAGATACGCAGTATTTT. This codes for CASSPQGTPGTDTQYF.

This CDR3 is CASSRAGYLAGELFF. The CDR3 DNA reads TGTGCCAGCTCAAGGGCGGGATATCTGGCCGGGGAGCTGTTTTTT. The chain is built from TRBV18 and TRBJ2-2; D is possibly TRBD2 (6 bases). The CDR3 has 15 residues. The V end was cut by 5 bases, the J end by 6 bases, with 16 bases between. Germline V gene sequence: CDR1 KGHSH, CDR2 LQKENI.

The CDR3: CASSYGGVNYGYTF. CDR3 DNA: TGTGCCAGCAGTTACGGAGGGGTCAACTATGGCTACACCTTC. V and J are TRBV6-5 and TRBJ1-2, with D possibly being TRBD1 (5 bases). V was cut by 2 bases and J by 2 bases, with 9 bases left in between. The V gene's germline CDR1 is MNHEY and CDR2 SVGAGI. This CDR3 has 14 amino acids.

The rearrangement uses TRBV12-3 or TRBV12-4 and TRBJ2-3; D gene ambiguous. Trimming stripped 6 bases from V and 2 bases from J, with 21 bases between. The CDR3 runs to 17 residues. This chain's CDR3 is CASSPDLGLHITDTQYF. Written as DNA, the CDR3 is TGTGCCAGCAGCCCAGATCTGGGCCTACATATCACAGATACGCAGTATTTT.

This clonotype appeared a few times. The chain has TRBV24-1 and TRBJ2-1, with 7 nucleotides matching TRBD2. CDR1 KGHDR and CDR2 SFDVKD come from the germline V gene. Trimming took 4 bases from V and 7 from J; bases not matched to a gene: 12. This CDR3 is 16 amino acids long. As DNA, the CDR3 is TGTGCCACCAGTGACCGCAGACTAGCCTCTGGGAATGAGCAGTTCTTC. Amino acid sequence: CATSDRRLASGNEQFF.

This clonotype appeared a few times. The gene calls are TRBV20-1 and TRBJ2-2; either TRBD1 or TRBD2 may supply D (6 bases each). The ends were cut back, 3 bases at V and 4 bases at J, with 15 bases in the middle. Germline V gives CDR1 DFQATT, CDR2 SNEGSKA (reference sequence). The CDR3 totals 15 residues. The CDR3 nucleotides are TGCAGTGCTAGTGATGTCAGGGGAGGCACCGGGGAGCTGTTTTTT. Its protein is CSASDVRGGTGELFF.

J is TRBJ2-7 and V is TRBV28; no clear D. Germline V gives CDR1 MDHEN, CDR2 SYDVKM. The CDR3 runs to 17 residues. Trimming cost V 6 bases and J 2 bases, with 23 bases left between them. CDR3 sequence (DNA): TGTGCCAGCAGCCCATCGGGTGCTTCCCACTCGGCCTACGAGCAGTACTTC. Protein sequence: CASSPSGASHSAYEQYF.

This clonotype has at least ten counts. V and J are TRBV2 and TRBJ2-1, with TRBD2 matching 10 bases. CDR3 length: 15 amino acids. In germline, CDR1 is SNHLY, CDR2 FYNNEI. The V gene end was trimmed by 3 bases and the J gene end by 7 bases; junction bases not matched to a gene: 6. CDR3 region: CASSDVSGGANEQFF. As DNA, the CDR3 is TGTGCCAGCAGTGATGTGAGCGGGGGGGCTAATGAGCAGTTCTTC.

The genes are TRBV29-1 and TRBJ2-1; no firm D call. The length of the CDR3 is 14 residues. The germline V gene has CDR1 SQVTM and CDR2 ANQGSEA. With 4 bases removed from V and 5 bases from J, the gap between germline ends came to 15 bases. CDR3 region: CSVASARSDNEQFF. The DNA for the CDR3 is TGCAGCGTTGCAAGCGCAAGGTCTGACAATGAGCAGTTCTTC.

This clonotype was picked up one time. The genes are TRBV20-1 and TRBJ1-2; tentatively, D is TRBD1 (6 bases). The CDR3 length is 15 residues. CDR1 is DFQATT, CDR2 SNEGSKA, per germline (reference sequence). V lost 5 bases, J lost 4 bases, and 20 bases lay in between. The CDR3 reads CSAPSSGGPGYGYTF. The DNA of the CDR3 is TGCAGTGCTCCATCGAGCGGGGGGCCAGGCTATGGCTACACCTTC.

In its sample, this clonotype was seen many times. The rearrangement joins TRBV20-1 to TRBJ2-7; D is possibly TRBD1 or TRBD2 (6 bases each). V lost 4 bases and J lost 2, with 21 bases in between. There are 16 residues in the CDR3. Germline values: CDR1 DFQATT, CDR2 SNEGSKA (reference sequence). The chain's CDR3 is CSAMPLPGASAYEQYF. The DNA for the CDR3 is TGCAGTGCTATGCCCCTACCGGGGGCTTCCGCCTACGAGCAGTACTTC.

This rearrangement joins TRBV14 to TRBJ2-2; no firm D call. This CDR3 has 14 residues. Germline-derived CDR1 and CDR2 are SGHDN and FVKESK. V gave up 1 base and J gave up 5 bases, with 8 bases separating them. CDR3 amino acids: CASSQVSVTGELFF. The CDR3 bases are TGTGCCAGCAGCCAAGTTTCCGTGACCGGGGAGCTGTTTTTT.

This clonotype was seen only a few times. V gene TRBV12-3 or TRBV12-4 combines with J gene TRBJ2-6; perhaps TRBD2 as D (5 bases). With 7 bases removed from V and 3 bases from J, the gap between germline ends came to 7 bases. The CDR3 length is 13 residues. For the CDR3, the DNA is TGTGCCAGCATAGCGAGTGGGGCCAACGTCCTGACTTTC. The encoded protein is CASIASGANVLTF.